These T cell receptor beta chains were read from a single sample in a study of blood T cell repertoires in COVID-19. Assay: immunoSEQ multiplex PCR; the TCRdb copy retains only in-frame clones and omits some. Among about 140,000 clones listed, around 73% were seen once. The sequencing input was peripheral blood. These receptors were collected from a man in his sixties who had recovered from COVID-19. Each CDR3 is given with its conserved first and last residue. Each record gives: D gene, J gene, V gene, CDR3 protein. The D gene is left open where the match is weak.

>.|TRBJ2-7|TRBV7-9
CASSLAGAPEQYF
>.|TRBJ1-1|TRBV7-2
CASSLDGALKNTEAFF
>.|TRBJ1-2|TRBV28
CASSEPPGGYTF
>.|TRBJ2-6|TRBV19
CASSIQAGSGANVLTF
>.|TRBJ2-1|TRBV5-5
CASSPGTGGYNEQFF
>TRBD1|TRBJ2-2|TRBV4-1
CASSQEDRATGELFF
>TRBD1|TRBJ2-7|TRBV6-2/TRBV6-3
CASSYLREGQGAVRRTYEQYF
>.|TRBJ1-5|TRBV24-1
CATSFNSNQPQHF
>.|TRBJ2-7|TRBV7-3
CASSLSGGGGYEQYF
>TRBD1|TRBJ2-6|TRBV19
CASSIEGRGQGGANVLTF
>.|TRBJ1-1|TRBV21-1
CASSKLGQAQTEAFF
>TRBD1|TRBJ1-6|TRBV30
CAWTRQGSSPLHF
>.|TRBJ1-2|TRBV7-2
CASNLNRGTRGYTF
>TRBD1|TRBJ1-4|TRBV28
CASSLPQGATNEKLFF
>TRBD2|TRBJ2-3|TRBV11-2
CASSLGDYPHTDTQYF
>.|TRBJ1-1|TRBV5-4
CASSLGAGGMNTEAFF
>TRBD1|TRBJ2-3|TRBV11-3
CASSFGTEIDTQYF
>.|TRBJ1-2|TRBV6-2/TRBV6-3
CASSPLSGLSNYGYTF
>TRBD2|TRBJ2-1|TRBV10-3
CAISPSGTSEKSSYNEQFF
>TRBD1|TRBJ1-3|TRBV7-2
CASSRGRGPGNTIYF
>TRBD2|TRBJ2-2|TRBV29-1
CSVGLAGGRLFF
>TRBD1|TRBJ2-1|TRBV24-1
CATSEPRGNEEQFF
>.|TRBJ2-7|TRBV5-6
CASSLSIYEQYF
>TRBD1|TRBJ1-4|TRBV4-1
CASSHIQGAEEKLFF
>.|TRBJ2-3|TRBV7-8
CASSTQGTDTQYF
>.|TRBJ2-7|TRBV3-1/TRBV3-2
CASSQAVGSSYEQYF
>TRBD2|TRBJ2-3|TRBV25-1
CASSDSSGLATDTQYF
>.|TRBJ2-2|TRBV28
CASRSGRTGELFF
>.|TRBJ1-6|TRBV27
CASPGEGNNSPLHF
>.|TRBJ1-5|TRBV18
CASSPRHGGQPQHF
>TRBD1|TRBJ1-2|TRBV19
CASSQADRGQSGGYTF
>TRBD1|TRBJ2-7|TRBV7-8
CASSSPTGAPYEQYF
>TRBD2|TRBJ2-1|TRBV7-6
CASSLEAGGRHEQFF
>.|TRBJ2-7|TRBV3-1/TRBV3-2
CASSQVRTNSYEQYF
>.|TRBJ1-3|TRBV29-1
CSVVSSGNTIYF
>.|TRBJ1-3|TRBV4-3
CASSQDLAGEGAGNTIYF
>TRBD2|TRBJ2-7|TRBV5-1
CASSPTSGGSYEQYF
>TRBD1|TRBJ1-5|TRBV3-1/TRBV3-2
CASSQDGTGAQPQHF
>TRBD1|TRBJ1-2|TRBV2
CASRTGKGYTF
>.|TRBJ2-3|TRBV2
CASSTGITDTQYF
>TRBD2|TRBJ2-2|TRBV6-5
CASSWEGRGNTGELFF
>TRBD1|TRBJ2-5|TRBV7-2
CASSPDRDQETQYF
>.|TRBJ1-6|TRBV4-2
CASSRGENSPLHF
>TRBD1|TRBJ2-7|TRBV29-1
CSARTGQYEQYF
>.|TRBJ2-7|TRBV28
CASSLGRGDYEQYF
>TRBD1|TRBJ1-2|TRBV7-2
CASSLGGGARGYTF
>.|TRBJ2-3|TRBV9
CASSVNGGYTDTQYF
>TRBD2|TRBJ2-1|TRBV28
CASSNPGLYYNEQFF
>.|TRBJ2-5|TRBV5-1
CASSLAPTSEETQYF
>.|TRBJ1-4|TRBV2
CASRSREEDEKLFF
>.|TRBJ2-7|TRBV7-2
CASSLVGQGYYEQYF
>.|TRBJ2-1|TRBV24-1
CATRAQGVNNEQFF
>.|TRBJ1-5|TRBV3-1/TRBV3-2
CASSHLDQPQHF
>TRBD1|TRBJ2-7|TRBV28
CASSFYQGAYEQYF
>.|TRBJ2-2|TRBV6-5
CASRPTGNPGELFF
>.|TRBJ2-7|TRBV12-3/TRBV12-4
CASRQRVNEQYF